This TCR beta chain was recovered during a study of T cells in Graves' hyperthyroidism and ophthalmopathy. The source material, RNA transcripts, was used to amplify TCR beta CDR3 regions. When the TCR CDR3 underwent first-round RT-PCR, the HTBI primer set was used. TCRdb ran MiXCR on the multiplex PCR reads and lists one entry per CDR3 protein. Found here are 490,000 or so distinct CDR3 sequences, around a fifth of them singletons; the top ten hold approximately 49%. Germline CDR1 is DFQATT and CDR2 is SNEGSKA (reference sequence). Trimming took off 3 bases at V and 4 bases at J, with 17 bases between the two ends. This CDR3 is 15 amino acids long.

The TCR sequence derives from a woman in her seventies with Graves' ophthalmopathy. This chain uses TRBV20-1 with TRBJ2-3, with unresolved D. Sequenced material: blood. The CDR3 loop is CSARAPQSPPDTQYF. CDR3 nucleotide sequence: TGCAGTGCTAGGGCCCCCCAGTCTCCCCCAGATACGCAGTATTTT.